This T cell receptor beta chain was recovered during a study of beta chain features in type 1 diabetes. There was one heparinised blood draw per donor, averaging roughly 100 mL. Germline CDR1 and CDR2: SGHRS and YFSETQ. The CDR3 is made up of 17 amino acids. With V trimmed by 0 bases and J by 0 bases, 7 bases remained unmatched. Expressed TCRB transcripts were sequenced because the isolated RNA had all been reverse transcribed beforehand. Sequenced by immunoSEQ multiplex PCR; TCRdb stores in-frame clones only, minus some. The sample yields over 700,000 clones, 17% seen once. This clone was observed a few times.

V usage is TRBV5-1 and J usage is TRBJ2-5; 8 bases match TRBD2. Sequencing was done on a sample of naive CD4+ T cells from blood. The TCR sequence derives from a woman younger than 35 in good health. The CDR3 DNA is TGCGCCAGCAGCTTGGGAACTAGCGGAAGGTACCAAGAGACCCAGTACTTC. This sequence encodes CASSLGTSGRYQETQYF.